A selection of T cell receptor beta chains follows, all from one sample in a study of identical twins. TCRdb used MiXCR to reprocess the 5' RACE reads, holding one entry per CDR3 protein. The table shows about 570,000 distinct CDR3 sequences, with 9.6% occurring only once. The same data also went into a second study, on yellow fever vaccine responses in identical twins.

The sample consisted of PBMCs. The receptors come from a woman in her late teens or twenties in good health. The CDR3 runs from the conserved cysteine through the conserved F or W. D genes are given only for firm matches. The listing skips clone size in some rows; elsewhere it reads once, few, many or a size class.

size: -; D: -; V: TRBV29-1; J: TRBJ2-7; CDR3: CSVGQLGYEQYF; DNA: TGCAGCGTTGGGCAGCTGGGCTACGAGCAGTACTTC
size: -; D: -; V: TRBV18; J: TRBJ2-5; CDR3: CASSPLDSGETQYF; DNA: TGTGCCAGCTCACCACTAGACTCGGGAGAGACCCAGTACTTC
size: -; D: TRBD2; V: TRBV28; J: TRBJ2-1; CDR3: CASSLLVSGGNEQFF; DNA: TGTGCCAGCAGTCTCCTCGTTAGCGGGGGCAATGAGCAGTTCTTC
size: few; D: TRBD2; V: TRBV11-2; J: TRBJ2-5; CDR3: CASSYAGTSGRDWVHQETQYF; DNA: TGTGCCAGCAGCTACGCCGGGACTAGCGGGAGAGATTGGGTCCACCAAGAGACCCAGTACTTC
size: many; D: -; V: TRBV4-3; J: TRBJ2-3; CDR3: CASSSGPASTDTQYF; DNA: TGCGCCAGCAGCTCGGGGCCCGCTTCAACAGATACGCAGTATTTT
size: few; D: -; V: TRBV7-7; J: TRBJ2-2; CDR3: CASSLRPFNTGELFF; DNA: TGTGCTAGCAGCTTACGTCCCTTCAACACCGGGGAGCTGTTTTTT
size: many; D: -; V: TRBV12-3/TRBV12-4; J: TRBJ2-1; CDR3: CASSLVGGYNEQFF; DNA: TGTGCCAGCAGCTTAGTAGGTGGATACAATGAGCAGTTCTTC
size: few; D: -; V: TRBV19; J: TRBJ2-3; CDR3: CASRTRQPGDTQYF; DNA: TGTGCCAGTAGGACAAGACAGCCTGGGGATACGCAGTATTTT
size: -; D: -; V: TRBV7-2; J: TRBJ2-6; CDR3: CASSLDAGANVLTF; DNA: TGTGCCAGCAGCTTAGATGCAGGGGCCAACGTCCTGACTTTC
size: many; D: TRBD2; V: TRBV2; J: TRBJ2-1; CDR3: CASSVGLAGGNEQFF; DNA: TGTGCCAGCAGTGTAGGACTAGCGGGAGGGAATGAGCAGTTCTTC
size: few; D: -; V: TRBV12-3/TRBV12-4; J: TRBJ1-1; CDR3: CASSLVDRSEAFF; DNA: TGTGCCAGCAGTTTAGTTGATCGATCTGAAGCTTTCTTT
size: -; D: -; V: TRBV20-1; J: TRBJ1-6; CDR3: CSARESSYNSPLHF; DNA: TGCAGTGCTAGAGAGAGCTCCTATAATTCACCCCTCCACTTT
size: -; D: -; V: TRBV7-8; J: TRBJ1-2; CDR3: CASSFDTGGYTF; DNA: TGTGCCAGCAGCTTCGATACAGGTGGCTACACCTTC
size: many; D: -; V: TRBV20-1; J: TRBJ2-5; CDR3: CSARTQETQYF; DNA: TGCAGTGCTCGGACCCAAGAGACCCAGTACTTC
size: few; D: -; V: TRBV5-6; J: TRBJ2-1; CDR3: CASSLSPRMAKFF; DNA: TGTGCCAGCAGCTTATCTCCTAGGATGGCAAAGTTCTTC
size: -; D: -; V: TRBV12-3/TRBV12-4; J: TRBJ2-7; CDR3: CASSMGSGGSEQYF; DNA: TGTGCCAGCAGCATGGGATCAGGGGGGTCCGAGCAGTACTTC
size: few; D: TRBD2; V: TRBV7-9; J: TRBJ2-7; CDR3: CASSLAAGERKQYF; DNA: TGTGCCAGCAGTCTAGCGGCCGGAGAACGCAAGCAGTACTTC
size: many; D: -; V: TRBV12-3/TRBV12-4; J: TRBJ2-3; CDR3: CASTDRTDTQYF; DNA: TGTGCCAGCACAGACAGGACAGATACGCAGTATTTT
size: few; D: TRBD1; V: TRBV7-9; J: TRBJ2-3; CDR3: CASSSTPTGSTDTQYF; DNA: TGTGCCAGCAGTTCCACCCCGACAGGGAGCACAGATACGCAGTATTTT
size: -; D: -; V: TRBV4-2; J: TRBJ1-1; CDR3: CASSQVTLGGTEAFF; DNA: TGTGCCAGCAGCCAAGTTACATTAGGGGGCACTGAAGCTTTCTTT
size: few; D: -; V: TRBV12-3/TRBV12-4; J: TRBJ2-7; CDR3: CASSPTPIEQYF; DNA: TGTGCCAGCAGTCCTACACCTATCGAGCAGTACTTC
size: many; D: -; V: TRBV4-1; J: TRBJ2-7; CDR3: CASSQVVGSSDEQYF; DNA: TGCGCCAGCAGCCAAGTCGTTGGTAGCTCGGACGAGCAGTACTTC
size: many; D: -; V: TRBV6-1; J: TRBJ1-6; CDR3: CASSPSKDGRNSPLHF; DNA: TGTGCCAGCAGCCCCAGCAAGGACGGGAGAAATTCACCCCTCCACTTT
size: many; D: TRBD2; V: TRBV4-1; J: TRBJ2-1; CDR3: CASSQDLSGGARYEQFF; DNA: TGCGCCAGCAGCCAAGATCTTAGCGGGGGGGCCCGCTATGAGCAGTTCTTC
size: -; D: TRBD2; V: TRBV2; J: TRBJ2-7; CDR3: CASSVLTSGTYEQYF; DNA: TGTGCCAGCAGCGTTCTGACTAGCGGGACCTACGAGCAGTACTTC
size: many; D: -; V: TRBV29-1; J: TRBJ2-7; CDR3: CSVEFPGGGRIHEQYF; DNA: TGCAGCGTTGAATTTCCGGGGGGCGGGAGAATCCACGAGCAGTACTTC
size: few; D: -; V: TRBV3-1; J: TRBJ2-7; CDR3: CASSQVPGRSYEQYF; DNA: TGTGCCAGCAGCCAGGTTCCGGGGAGATCCTACGAGCAGTACTTC
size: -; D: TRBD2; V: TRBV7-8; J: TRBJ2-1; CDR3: CASSLEFDTGTRIF; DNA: TGTGCCAGCAGCTTAGAGTTCGACACCGGGACTAGGATCTTC
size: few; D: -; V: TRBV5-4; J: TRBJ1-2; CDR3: CASSLGGRGAGYTF; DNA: TGTGCCAGCAGCTTGGGGGGTCGTGGTGCTGGCTACACCTTC
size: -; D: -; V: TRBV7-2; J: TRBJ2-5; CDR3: CASSPSRFQETQYF; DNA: TGTGCCAGCAGCCCTAGTAGGTTTCAAGAGACCCAGTACTTC
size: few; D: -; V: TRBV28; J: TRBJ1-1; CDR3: CASRIGGNTEAFF; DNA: TGTGCCAGCCGGATTGGCGGGAACACTGAAGCTTTCTTT
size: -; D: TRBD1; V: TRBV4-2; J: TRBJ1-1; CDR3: CASSRSGQDYTEAFF; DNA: TGTGCCAGCAGCCGAAGTGGACAGGATTACACTGAAGCTTTCTTT
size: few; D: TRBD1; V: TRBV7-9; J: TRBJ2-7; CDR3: CATTHLGGGEQYF; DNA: TGTGCCACCACCCATCTAGGGGGCGGCGAGCAGTACTTC